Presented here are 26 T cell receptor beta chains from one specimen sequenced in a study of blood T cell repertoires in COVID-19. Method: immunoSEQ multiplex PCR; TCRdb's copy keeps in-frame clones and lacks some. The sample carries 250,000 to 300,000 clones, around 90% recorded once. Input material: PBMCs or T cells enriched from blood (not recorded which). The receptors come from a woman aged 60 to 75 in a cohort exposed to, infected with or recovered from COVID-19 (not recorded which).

The CDR3 nucleotides are TGTGCCATCCTCAGAAGCTCCTATAATTCACCCCTCCACTTT. As protein: CAILRSSYNSPLHF. V and J are TRBV28 and TRBJ1-6; D gene ambiguous. Between the trimmed V and J ends, which lost 10 bases and 0 bases, there was a span of 10 bases. The CDR3 loop spans 14 amino acids. Germline V gives CDR1 MDHEN, CDR2 SYDVKM.

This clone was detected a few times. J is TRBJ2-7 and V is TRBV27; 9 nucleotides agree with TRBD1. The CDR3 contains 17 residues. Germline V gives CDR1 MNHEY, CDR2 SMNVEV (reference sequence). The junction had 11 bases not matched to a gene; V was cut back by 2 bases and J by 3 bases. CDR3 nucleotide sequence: TGTGCCAGCAGTTTAAGGGGGGGACAGGGACTCGTCTACGAGCAGTACTTC. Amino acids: CASSLRGGQGLVYEQYF.

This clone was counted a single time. The CDR3 bases are TGTGCCAGCAGCCCCGACAGTTATGGCTACACCTTC. Amino acid sequence: CASSPDSYGYTF. The chain carries TRBV7-8 and TRBJ1-2; D might be TRBD1 (5 bases). Deletions cut 5 bases from V and 5 bases from J, with 9 bases between. The CDR3 consists of 12 residues. Germline CDR1 SGHVS, CDR2 FQNEAQ.

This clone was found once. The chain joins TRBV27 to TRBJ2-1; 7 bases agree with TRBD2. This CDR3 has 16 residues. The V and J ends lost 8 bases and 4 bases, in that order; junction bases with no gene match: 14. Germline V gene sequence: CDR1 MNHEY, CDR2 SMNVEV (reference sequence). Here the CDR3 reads CASGSSGTNAYNEQFF. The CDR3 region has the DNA TGTGCCAGCGGCTCCTCTGGGACTAACGCGTACAATGAGCAGTTCTTC.

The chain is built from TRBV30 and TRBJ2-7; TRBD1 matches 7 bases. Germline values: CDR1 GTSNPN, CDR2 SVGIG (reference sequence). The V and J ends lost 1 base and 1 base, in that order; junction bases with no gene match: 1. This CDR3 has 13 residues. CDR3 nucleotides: TGTGCCTGGAGTGGGGACAGTTCCTACGAGCAGTACTTC. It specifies CAWSGDSSYEQYF.

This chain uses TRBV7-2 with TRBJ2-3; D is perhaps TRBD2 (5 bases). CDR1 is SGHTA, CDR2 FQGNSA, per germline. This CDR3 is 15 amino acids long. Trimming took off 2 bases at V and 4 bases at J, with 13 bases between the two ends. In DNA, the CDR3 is TGTGCCAGCAGCTTACGGCGGGCCCCCCCAGATACGCAGTATTTT. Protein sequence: CASSLRRAPPDTQYF. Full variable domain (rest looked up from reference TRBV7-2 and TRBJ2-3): GAGVSQSPSNKVTEKGKDVELRCDPISGHTALYWYRQSLGQGLEFLIYFQGNSAPDKSGLPSDRFSAERTGGSVSTLTIQRTQQEDSAVYLCASSLRRAPPDTQYFGPGTRLTVL.

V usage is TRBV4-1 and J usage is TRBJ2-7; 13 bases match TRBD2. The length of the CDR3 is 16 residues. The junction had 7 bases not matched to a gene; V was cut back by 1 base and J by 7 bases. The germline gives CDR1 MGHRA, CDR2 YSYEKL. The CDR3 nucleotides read TGCGCCAGCAGCCAAGTAAAGACTAGCGGGAGGCAGGAGCAGTACTTC. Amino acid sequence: CASSQVKTSGRQEQYF.

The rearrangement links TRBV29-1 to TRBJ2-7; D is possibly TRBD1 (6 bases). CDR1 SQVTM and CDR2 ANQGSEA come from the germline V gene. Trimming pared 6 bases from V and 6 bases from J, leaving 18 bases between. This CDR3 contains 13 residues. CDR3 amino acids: CSVIQGQASEQYF. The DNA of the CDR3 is TGCAGCGTCATACAGGGTCAAGCTTCCGAGCAGTACTTC.

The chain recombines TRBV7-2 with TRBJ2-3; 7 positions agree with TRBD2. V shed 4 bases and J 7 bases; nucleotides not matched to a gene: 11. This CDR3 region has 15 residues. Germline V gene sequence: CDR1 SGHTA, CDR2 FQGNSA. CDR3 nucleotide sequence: TGTGCCAGCAGCTCCAGTGGGGGGGGGTGGAATACGCAGTATTTT. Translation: CASSSSGGGWNTQYF.

The CDR3, as DNA: TGTGCCAGCAGCGATACTAGCGGACCTTACAATGAGCAGTTCTTC. This translates into CASSDTSGPYNEQFF. V gene TRBV9 combines with J gene TRBJ2-1, with 8 positions matching TRBD2. This CDR3 is 15 amino acids long. With V trimmed by 3 bases and J by 4 bases, 6 bases remained unmatched. The germline V gene has CDR1 SGDLS and CDR2 YYNGEE. The full variable domain, rest sourced from reference TRBV9 and TRBJ2-1, is DSGVTQTPKHLITATGQRVTLRCSPRSGDLSVYWYQQSLDQGLQFLIQYYNGEERAKGNILERFSAQQFPDLHSELNLSSLELGDSALYFCASSDTSGPYNEQFFGPGTRLTVL.

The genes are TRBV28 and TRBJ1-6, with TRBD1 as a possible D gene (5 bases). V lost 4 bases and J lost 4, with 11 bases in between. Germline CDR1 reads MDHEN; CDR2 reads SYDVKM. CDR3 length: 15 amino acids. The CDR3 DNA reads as TGTGCCAGCAGTTCGCCGGGACTGTATAATTCACCCCTCCACTTT. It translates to CASSSPGLYNSPLHF.

CDR3 sequence (DNA): TGTGCCAGCACTACTGGCCCAGGGCAGAACACTGAAGCTTTCTTT. Protein product: CASTTGPGQNTEAFF. The chain is built from TRBV7-3 and TRBJ1-1, with D possibly being TRBD1 (5 bases). This CDR3 region has 15 residues. Trimming stripped 7 bases from V and 1 base from J, with 16 bases between. Germline CDR1 SGHTA, CDR2 FQGTGA.

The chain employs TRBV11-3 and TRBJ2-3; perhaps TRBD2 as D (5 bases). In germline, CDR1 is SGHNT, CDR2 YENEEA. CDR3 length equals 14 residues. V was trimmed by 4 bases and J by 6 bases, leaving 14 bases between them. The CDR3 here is CASSSGPGIDTQYF. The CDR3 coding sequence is TGTGCCAGCAGCTCGGGCCCCGGGATCGATACGCAGTATTTT.

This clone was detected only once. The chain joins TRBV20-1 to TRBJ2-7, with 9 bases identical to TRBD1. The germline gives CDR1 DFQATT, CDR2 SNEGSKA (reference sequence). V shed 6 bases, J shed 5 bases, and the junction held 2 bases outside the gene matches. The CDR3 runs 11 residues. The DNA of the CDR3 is TGCAGTGCCGGGACAGGGAACGAGCAGTACTTC. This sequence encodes CSAGTGNEQYF.

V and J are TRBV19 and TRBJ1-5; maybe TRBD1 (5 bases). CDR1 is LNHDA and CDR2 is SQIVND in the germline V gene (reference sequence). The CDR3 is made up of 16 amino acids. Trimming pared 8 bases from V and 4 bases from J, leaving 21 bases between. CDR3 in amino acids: CASGLGGKARNQPQHF. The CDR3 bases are TGTGCCAGTGGGCTGGGGGGAAAAGCTAGGAATCAGCCCCAGCATTTT.

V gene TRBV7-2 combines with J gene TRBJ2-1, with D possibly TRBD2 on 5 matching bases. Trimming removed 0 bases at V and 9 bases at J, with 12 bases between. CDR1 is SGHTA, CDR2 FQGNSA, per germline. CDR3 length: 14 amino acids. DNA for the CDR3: TGTGCCAGCAGCTTAGCGCTTCGGGGTGGTGAGCAGTTCTTC. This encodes CASSLALRGGEQFF.

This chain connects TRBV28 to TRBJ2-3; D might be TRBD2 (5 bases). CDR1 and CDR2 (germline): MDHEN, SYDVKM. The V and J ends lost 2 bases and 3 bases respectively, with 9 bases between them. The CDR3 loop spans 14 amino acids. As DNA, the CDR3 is TGTGCCAGCAGTTTAGACTACAAAACAGATACGCAGTATTTT. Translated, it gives CASSLDYKTDTQYF.

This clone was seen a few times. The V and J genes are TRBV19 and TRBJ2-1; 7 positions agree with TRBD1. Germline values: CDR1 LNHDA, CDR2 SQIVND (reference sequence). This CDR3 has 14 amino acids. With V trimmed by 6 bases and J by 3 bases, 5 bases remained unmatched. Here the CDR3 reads CASRPGQSYNEQFF. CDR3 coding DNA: TGTGCCAGTAGGCCGGGACAGAGCTACAATGAGCAGTTCTTC.

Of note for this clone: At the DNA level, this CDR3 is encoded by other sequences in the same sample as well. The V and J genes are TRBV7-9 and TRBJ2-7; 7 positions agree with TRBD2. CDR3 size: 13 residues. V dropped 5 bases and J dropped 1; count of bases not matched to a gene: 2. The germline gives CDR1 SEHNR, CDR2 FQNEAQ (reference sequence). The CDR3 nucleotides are TGTGCCAGCAGCCAGCGGGGATCCTACGAGCAGTACTTC. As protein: CASSQRGSYEQYF.

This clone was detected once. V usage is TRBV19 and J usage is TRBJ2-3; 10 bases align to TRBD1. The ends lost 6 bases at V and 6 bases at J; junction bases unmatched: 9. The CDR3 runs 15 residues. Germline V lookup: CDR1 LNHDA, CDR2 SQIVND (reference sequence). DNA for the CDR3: TGTGCCAGTAGAGAACTGACAGGGGGCAGGGATACGCAGTATTTT. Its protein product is CASRELTGGRDTQYF.

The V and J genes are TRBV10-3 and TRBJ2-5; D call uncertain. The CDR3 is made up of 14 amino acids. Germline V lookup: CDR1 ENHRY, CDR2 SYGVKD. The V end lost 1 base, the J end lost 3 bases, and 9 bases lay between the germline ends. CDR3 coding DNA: TGTGCCATCAGTGAGTACCGGGTCGAAGAGACCCAGTACTTC. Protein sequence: CAISEYRVEETQYF.

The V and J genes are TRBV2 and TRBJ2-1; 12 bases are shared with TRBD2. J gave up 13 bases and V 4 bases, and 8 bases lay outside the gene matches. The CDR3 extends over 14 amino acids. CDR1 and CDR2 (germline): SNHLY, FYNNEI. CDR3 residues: CASSAGLAGIGQFF. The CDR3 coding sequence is TGTGCCAGCAGTGCCGGACTAGCGGGAATCGGACAGTTCTTC.

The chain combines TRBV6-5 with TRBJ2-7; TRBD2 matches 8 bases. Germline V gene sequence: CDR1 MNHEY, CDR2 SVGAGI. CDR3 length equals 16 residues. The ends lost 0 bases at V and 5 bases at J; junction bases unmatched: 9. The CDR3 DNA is TGTGCCAGCAGTTACTCCCCCCAAGCGGGGGAGAACGAGCAGTACTTC. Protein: CASSYSPQAGENEQYF.

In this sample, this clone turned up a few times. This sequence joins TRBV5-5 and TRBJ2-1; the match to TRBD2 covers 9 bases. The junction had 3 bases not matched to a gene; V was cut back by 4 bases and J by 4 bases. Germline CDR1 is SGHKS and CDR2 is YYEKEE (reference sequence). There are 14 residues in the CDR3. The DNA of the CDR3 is TGTGCCAGCAGCCCGGGACTAGCTTACAATGAGCAGTTCTTC. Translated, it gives CASSPGLAYNEQFF. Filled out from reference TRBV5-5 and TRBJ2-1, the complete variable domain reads DAGVTQSPTHLIKTRGQQVTLRCSPISGHKSVSWYQQVLGQGPQFIFQYYEKEERGRGNFPDRFSARQFPNYSSELNVNALLLGDSALYLCASSPGLAYNEQFFGPGTRLTVL.

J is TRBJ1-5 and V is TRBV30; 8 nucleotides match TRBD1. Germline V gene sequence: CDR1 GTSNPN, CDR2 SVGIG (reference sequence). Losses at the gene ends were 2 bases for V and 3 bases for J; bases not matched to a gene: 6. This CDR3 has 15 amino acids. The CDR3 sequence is CAWSRDRGPNQPQHF. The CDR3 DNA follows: TGTGCCTGGAGTCGCGACAGGGGTCCCAATCAGCCCCAGCATTTT.

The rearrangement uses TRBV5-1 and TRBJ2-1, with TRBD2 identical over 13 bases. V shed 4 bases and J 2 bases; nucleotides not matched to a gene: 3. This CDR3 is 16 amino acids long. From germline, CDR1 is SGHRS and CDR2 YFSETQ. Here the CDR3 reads CASSGGTSGAYNEQFF. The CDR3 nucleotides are TGCGCCAGCAGCGGCGGGACTAGCGGGGCCTACAATGAGCAGTTCTTC.